The 5 T cell receptor beta chains below come from one sample, sequenced in a study of early T cells in non-severe SARS-CoV-2 infection. TCRdb redid the calling of the 5' RACE reads with MiXCR, one entry per CDR3 protein. Among roughly 56,000 distinct CDR3 sequences listed, about 12% were seen once. Sequenced sample: whole blood. The receptor set was obtained from an adult who was a healthcare worker with PCR-confirmed SARS-CoV-2 infection or an uninfected control (not recorded which).

The rearrangement uses TRBV9 and TRBJ2-1, with a possible D match to TRBD2 (5 bases). The germline V and J ends were trimmed by 3 bases and 6 bases, with 16 bases remaining between them. Per the germline V gene, CDR1 is SGDLS and CDR2 is YYNGEE. This CDR3 has 15 residues. CDR3 in amino acids: CASSADLTRGNEQFF. The DNA of the CDR3 is TGTGCCAGCAGCGCCGACCTCACACGGGGCAATGAGCAGTTCTTC.

The V call is TRBV9, the J call TRBJ2-7; tentatively, D is TRBD1 or TRBD2 (5 bases each). CDR1 and CDR2 from the germline V gene are SGDLS and YYNGEE. The CDR3 contains 14 residues. The V gene lost 5 bases and the J gene lost 2 bases, with 14 bases spanning the gap. Written as DNA, the CDR3 is TGTGCCAGCAGTTCCGGGACCTCTACCTACGAGCAGTACTTC. Amino acids: CASSSGTSTYEQYF.

This clonotype has at least ten counts. The chain recombines TRBV9 with TRBJ1-1; D is ambiguous. Germline V CDR1 and CDR2: SGDLS, YYNGEE. Trimming shortened V by 0 bases and J by 6 bases, and 9 bases separated the two germline ends. This CDR3 is built from 13 residues. This CDR3 reads CASSVAQDPEAFF. The CDR3 nucleotides are TGTGCCAGCAGCGTAGCCCAGGACCCTGAAGCTTTCTTT.

This clonotype was counted ten times or more. V gene TRBV5-1 combines with J gene TRBJ1-5; the D gene is possibly TRBD1 (5 bases). The V gene lost 4 bases and the J gene lost 0 bases, with 11 bases spanning the gap. The CDR3 is 15 residues long. Germline V CDR1 and CDR2: SGHRS, YFSETQ. The CDR3 loop is CASSPGTDSNQPQHF. DNA for the CDR3: TGCGCCAGCAGCCCCGGGACGGATAGCAATCAGCCCCAGCATTTT.

This clonotype has just a few counts. The rearrangement links TRBV7-3 to TRBJ2-1, with 8 bases lining up with TRBD1. This CDR3 contains 17 residues. V gave up 5 bases and J gave up 8 bases; unmatched junction bases: 17. Germline V gene data show CDR1 as SGHTA and CDR2 as FQGTGA. CDR3 loop: CASSHPAGWTGKDEQFF. CDR3 bases: TGTGCCAGCAGCCACCCGGCCGGATGGACAGGGAAGGATGAGCAGTTCTTC.